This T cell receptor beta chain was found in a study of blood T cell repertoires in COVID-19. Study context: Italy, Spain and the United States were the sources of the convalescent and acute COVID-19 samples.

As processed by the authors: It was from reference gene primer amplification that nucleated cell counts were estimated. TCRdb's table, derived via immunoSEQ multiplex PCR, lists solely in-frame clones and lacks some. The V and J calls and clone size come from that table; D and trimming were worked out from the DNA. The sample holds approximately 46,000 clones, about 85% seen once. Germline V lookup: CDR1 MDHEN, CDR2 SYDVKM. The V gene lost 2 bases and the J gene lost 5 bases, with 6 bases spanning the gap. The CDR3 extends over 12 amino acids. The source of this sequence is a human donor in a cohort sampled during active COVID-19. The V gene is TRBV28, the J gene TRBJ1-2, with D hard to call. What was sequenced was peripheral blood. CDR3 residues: CASSLILYGYTF. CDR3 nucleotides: TGTGCCAGCAGTTTAATCCTATATGGCTACACCTTC.